The 29 T cell receptor beta chains below all came from one sample that was sequenced in a study of T cells in Graves' hyperthyroidism and ophthalmopathy. Researchers took RNA transcripts and amplified the TCR beta CDR3 regions from them. First-round RT-PCR with HTBI primers amplified the TCR CDR3 region. A single record per CDR3 protein comes from TCRdb applying MiXCR to the multiplex PCR reads. Found here are a few hundred thousand distinct CDR3 sequences, around a fifth of them singletons; the top ten hold about half. Input material: blood. The source of these receptors is a woman between 65 and 79 years old with Graves' ophthalmopathy.

The sample holds a few counts of this clonotype. CDR3 protein: CASSLARENTEAFF. CDR3 DNA: TGTGCCAGCAGCTTAGCCAGAGAAAACACTGAAGCTTTCTTT. The V and J genes are TRBV7-9 and TRBJ1-1, with unresolved D. V was trimmed by 0 bases and J by 2 bases, leaving 7 bases between them. Germline V CDR1 and CDR2: SEHNR, FQNEAQ (reference sequence). The CDR3 contains 14 residues.

This clonotype has a handful of counts. The chain combines TRBV12-3 or TRBV12-4 with TRBJ1-6; unclear D gene. V lost 3 bases to trimming and J lost 7 bases, with 10 bases between them. The CDR3 runs 14 residues. DNA for the CDR3: TGTGCCAGCAGTTTTAGCGTGGCCAATTCACCCCTCCACTTT. Translating gives CASSFSVANSPLHF.

Ten or more counts support this clonotype. The CDR3 DNA follows: TGTGCCAGCAGTGTACAGGGGCGCGGCAATCAGCCCCAGCATTTT. Its protein is CASSVQGRGNQPQHF. The chain is built from TRBV6-1 and TRBJ1-5, with 7 bases matching TRBD1. V trimming: 4 bases; J trimming: 2 bases; junction bases outside the gene matches: 5. CDR1 is MNHNS and CDR2 is SASEGT in the germline V gene. CDR3 length: 15 amino acids.

This clonotype appeared many times. The rearrangement links TRBV7-2 to TRBJ1-1; possible D gene TRBD1, 5 bases. This CDR3 spans 13 amino acids. Trimming stripped 4 bases from V and 4 bases from J, with 10 bases between. Germline-derived CDR1 and CDR2 are SGHTA and FQGNSA. CDR3 in DNA: TGTGCCAGCAGCTCCTCCGGGGCCACTGAAGCTTTCTTT. Residues: CASSSSGATEAFF.

The CDR3 nucleotides are TGTGCCAGCAGCTTAGCCGTGGGCCAGTGGGGGCAAATGGCCCAGTACTTC. This translates into CASSLAVGQWGQMAQYF. The rearrangement uses TRBV7-6 and TRBJ2-5; tentatively, D is TRBD1 (6 bases). CDR1 is SGHVS, CDR2 FNYEAQ, per germline. The CDR3 sequence is 17 residues long. V was cut by 0 bases and J by 9 bases, with 23 bases left in between. The full variable domain, rest sourced from reference TRBV7-6 and TRBJ2-5, is GAGVSQSPRYKVTKRGQDVALRCDPISGHVSLYWYRQALGQGPEFLTYFNYEAQQDKSGLPNDRFSAERPEGSISTLTIQRTEQRDSAMYRCASSLAVGQWGQMAQYFGPGTRLLVL.

The rearrangement links TRBV15 to TRBJ1-2; D call uncertain. Trimming took 0 bases from V and 8 from J, leaving 7 bases between them. Germline V lookup: CDR1 LNHNV, CDR2 YYDKDF (reference sequence). CDR3 length: 12 amino acids. CDR3: CATSRDFNGYTF. The DNA of the CDR3 is TGTGCCACCAGCAGAGATTTTAACGGCTACACCTTC.

This clonotype was counted ten times or more. This sequence joins TRBV28 and TRBJ2-3; 9 bases agree with TRBD2. The junction had 11 bases not matched to a gene; V was cut back by 2 bases and J by 5 bases. The CDR3 has 17 residues. CDR1 is MDHEN and CDR2 is SYDVKM in the germline V gene. CDR3 nucleotide sequence: TGTGCCAGCAGTTTACCCCATGTAGCGGGAGAGGGAGATACGCAGTATTTT. It is translated as CASSLPHVAGEGDTQYF. Variable domain in full (rest from reference TRBV28 and TRBJ2-3): DVKVTQSSRYLVKRTGEKVFLECVQDMDHENMFWYRQDPGLGLRLIYFSYDVKMKEKGDIPEGYSVSREKKERFSLILESASTNQTSMYLCASSLPHVAGEGDTQYFGPGTRLTVL.

The rearrangement links TRBV2 to TRBJ2-3; D gene unclear. The CDR3 runs 14 residues. Germline values: CDR1 SNHLY, CDR2 FYNNEI. Trimming shortened V by 7 bases and J by 5 bases, and 16 bases separated the two germline ends. The CDR3 bases are TGTGCCAGCACGGAAGGTGGTGGAAAAGATACGCAGTATTTT. This encodes CASTEGGGKDTQYF.

This clonotype was counted a few times. The DNA of the CDR3 is TGTGCCAGCAGCGAGGACAGCTTGAACACTGAAGCTTTCTTT. Translated: CASSEDSLNTEAFF. The chain is built from TRBV9 and TRBJ1-1; tentatively, D is TRBD1 (6 bases). Trimming cost V 3 bases and J 0 bases, with 9 bases left between them. The CDR3 contains 14 residues. The germline gives CDR1 SGDLS, CDR2 YYNGEE.

This clonotype was counted a few times. The V gene is TRBV6-5, the J gene TRBJ1-5; TRBD1 is a possible D gene (6 bases). V lost 0 bases and J lost 1, with 7 bases in between. Germline V gene lookup returns CDR1 MNHEY and CDR2 SVGAGI. The CDR3 has 15 amino acids. CDR3 loop: CASSYSQGSNQPQHF. The CDR3 DNA is TGTGCCAGCAGTTACTCACAGGGCAGCAATCAGCCCCAGCATTTT.

This clonotype appeared a few times. The chain uses TRBV6-6 and TRBJ1-5, with a tentative D call TRBD1 (6 bases). Germline V gives CDR1 MNHNY, CDR2 SVGAGI (reference sequence). Deletions cut 2 bases from V and 1 base from J, with 9 bases between. This CDR3 is built from 15 residues. The CDR3 region has the DNA TGTGCCAGCAGTTACACAGGGATGAGCAATCAGCCCCAGCATTTT. It yields the protein CASSYTGMSNQPQHF.

J is TRBJ2-7 and V is TRBV5-1; a weak D match, TRBD1 (6 bases). Trimming took off 5 bases at V and 3 bases at J, with 9 bases between the two ends. CDR1 and CDR2 from the germline V gene are SGHRS and YFSETQ. The CDR3 is made up of 12 amino acids. Here the CDR3 DNA reads TGCGCCAGCAGTCGGGACATCTACGAGCAGTACTTC. It is translated as CASSRDIYEQYF.

A remark on this clonotype: The junction shows a germline mismatch at one end, possibly a read error. The rearrangement uses TRBV9 and TRBJ2-1; 7 bases agree with TRBD2. This CDR3 is built from 21 residues. Germline lookup yields CDR1 SGDLS and CDR2 YYNGEE. The DNA of the CDR3 is TGTGCCAGCAGCGCTCGTCCTAGCGGTTCCGGAACCTTAAGCTCCTACAATGAGCAATTCTTC. Protein product: CASSARPSGSGTLSSYNEQFF.

This clonotype was observed at least ten times. The chain uses TRBV12-3 or TRBV12-4 and TRBJ2-3, with TRBD2 as a possible D gene (6 bases). V lost 6 bases and J lost 0, with 19 bases in between. The CDR3 is 17 residues long. This CDR3 is CASRVGLLVSSTDTQYF. CDR3 DNA sequence: TGTGCCAGCAGGGTGGGACTGCTGGTCTCTAGCACAGATACGCAGTATTTT.

The gene calls are TRBV30 and TRBJ2-5; D call uncertain. V shed 1 base and J shed 0 bases, with 12 bases lying between them. The CDR3 length is 15 residues. Germline V gene data show CDR1 as GTSNPN and CDR2 as SVGIG (reference sequence). In nucleotides, the CDR3 is TGTGCCTGGAGTGGCCTAAAGTCGTACCAAGAGACCCAGTACTTC. This translates into CAWSGLKSYQETQYF.

Only a few counts were recorded for this clonotype. The V and J genes are TRBV29-1 and TRBJ1-2; D is ambiguous. The germline gives CDR1 SQVTM, CDR2 ANQGSEA. V was pared by 2 bases and J by 0 bases, with 7 bases between. The CDR3 runs to 13 residues. The CDR3: CSVENSSNYGYTF. The CDR3 coding sequence is TGCAGCGTTGAAAACAGCTCTAACTATGGCTACACCTTC.

This clonotype has just a few counts. This chain joins TRBV3-1 and TRBJ1-2, with D maybe TRBD1 (5 bases). Trimming took off 7 bases at V and 4 bases at J, with 13 bases between the two ends. Germline-derived CDR1 and CDR2 are LGHDT and YNNKEL (reference sequence). The CDR3 totals 13 residues. CDR3: CASTLGAFYGYTF. CDR3 in DNA: TGTGCCAGCACCCTCGGGGCCTTCTATGGCTACACCTTC.

The chain uses TRBV12-3 or TRBV12-4 and TRBJ2-3; 10 bases map to TRBD1. This CDR3 region has 15 residues. J was trimmed by 3 bases and V by 4 bases; bases with no gene match: 4. In nucleotides, the CDR3 is TGTGCCAGCAGTTCAGACAGGGGGCTTACAGATACGCAGTATTTT. Protein: CASSSDRGLTDTQYF.

The chain carries TRBV28 and TRBJ1-2; the match to TRBD1 covers 7 bases. Per germline, CDR1 MDHEN and CDR2 SYDVKM. The CDR3 covers 13 residues. After removal of 0 bases from V and 8 bases from J, the junction contained 3 bases not matched to a gene. In DNA form, the CDR3 reads TGTGCCAGCAGTTTATGGACAGGGCGCGGCTACACCTTC. It specifies CASSLWTGRGYTF.

V usage is TRBV7-9 and J usage is TRBJ2-7; 7 positions agree with TRBD2. This CDR3 has 15 amino acids. The germline gives CDR1 SEHNR, CDR2 FQNEAQ (reference sequence). With 0 bases clipped from V and 1 base from J, the junction kept 3 bases outside the gene matches. This chain's CDR3 is CASSLAREWSYEQYF. The CDR3 nucleotides are TGTGCCAGCAGCTTAGCGCGGGAGTGGTCCTACGAGCAGTACTTC.

In its sample, this clonotype was seen a few times. The CDR3 DNA reads TGTGCCAGCAGTTCCGTAGCGGGAGCTAACAATGAGCAGTTCTTC. This translates into CASSSVAGANNEQFF. The chain links TRBV6-1 to TRBJ2-1, with 9 bases fitting TRBD2. J lost 5 bases, V lost 5 bases, and 7 bases had no gene match. Germline V gives CDR1 MNHNS, CDR2 SASEGT. The CDR3 is 15 residues long.

This clonotype showed up just a few times. The CDR3 reads CASRAPEESSYNEQFF. CDR3 DNA sequence: TGTGCCAGCAGGGCTCCCGAGGAGAGCTCCTACAATGAGCAGTTCTTC. The rearrangement uses TRBV7-3 and TRBJ2-1; D is uncertain. V was trimmed by 6 bases and J by 0 bases, leaving 15 bases between them. The CDR3 is made up of 16 amino acids. Germline assignment: CDR1 SGHTA and CDR2 FQGTGA.

V and J are TRBV3-1 and TRBJ1-4; 8 positions match TRBD1. Germline values: CDR1 LGHDT, CDR2 YNNKEL (reference sequence). Trimming at V came to 6 bases and at J to 5 bases, leaving 8 bases not matched to a gene. The CDR3 loop spans 15 amino acids. The CDR3 spells CASRKRTGINEKLFF. The CDR3 coding sequence is TGTGCCAGCAGAAAGCGGACAGGGATAAATGAAAAACTGTTTTTT.

The chain has TRBV10-3 and TRBJ1-2; the D is unclear. This CDR3 has 15 amino acids. Germline V lookup: CDR1 ENHRY, CDR2 SYGVKD. V was clipped by 1 base and J by 7 bases, with 16 bases between them. The CDR3 spells CAISELELGPAGYTF. CDR3 in DNA: TGTGCCATCAGTGAGTTGGAGCTAGGTCCGGCTGGCTACACCTTC.

The V gene is TRBV7-2, the J gene TRBJ2-7, with no clear D. V lost 4 bases to trimming and J lost 6 bases, with 7 bases between them. The CDR3 length is 11 residues. Germline loops: CDR1 SGHTA, CDR2 FQGNSA. Here the CDR3 reads CASSSLSEQYF. The DNA for the CDR3 is TGTGCCAGCAGCTCCCTCTCCGAGCAGTACTTC.

The chain uses TRBV27 and TRBJ2-5, with 11 nucleotides matching TRBD1. CDR1 is MNHEY, CDR2 SMNVEV, per germline (reference sequence). The CDR3 is made up of 16 amino acids. V shed 3 bases, J shed 5 bases, and the junction held 8 bases outside the gene matches. CDR3 coding DNA: TGTGCCAGCAGTTTCGGCGGACAGGGGGCGGGGGAGACCCAGTACTTC. As protein: CASSFGGQGAGETQYF.

J is TRBJ2-5 and V is TRBV7-9, with 9 positions matching TRBD2. The germline V gene encodes CDR1 SEHNR and CDR2 FQNEAQ (reference sequence). Trimming at V came to 1 base and at J to 5 bases, leaving 11 bases not matched to a gene. The CDR3 extends over 17 amino acids. The CDR3 DNA reads as TGTGCCAGCAGCTTAGGCTTACGCGGGAGGGCCCTTGAGACCCAGTACTTC. Protein sequence: CASSLGLRGRALETQYF.

The CDR3 sequence: CASSQPNRWRNYGYTF. As DNA, the CDR3 is TGTGCCAGCAGTCAACCCAACAGGTGGCGGAACTATGGCTACACCTTC. The chain uses TRBV6-2 or TRBV6-3 and TRBJ1-2, with a possible D match to TRBD1 (5 bases). V lost 5 bases, J lost 2 bases, and 18 bases lay in between. The CDR3 consists of 16 residues. Germline CDR1 and CDR2: MNHEY and SVGEGT.

The J gene is TRBJ2-5, the V gene TRBV7-2; 10 nucleotides match TRBD1. The CDR3 length is 15 residues. CDR1 SGHTA and CDR2 FQGNSA come from the germline V gene. V was clipped by 7 bases and J by 4 bases; unmatched bases: 9. In DNA, the CDR3 is TGTGCCAGCATAAAATCCGGGACAGGGGTAGAGACCCAGTACTTC. This encodes CASIKSGTGVETQYF.